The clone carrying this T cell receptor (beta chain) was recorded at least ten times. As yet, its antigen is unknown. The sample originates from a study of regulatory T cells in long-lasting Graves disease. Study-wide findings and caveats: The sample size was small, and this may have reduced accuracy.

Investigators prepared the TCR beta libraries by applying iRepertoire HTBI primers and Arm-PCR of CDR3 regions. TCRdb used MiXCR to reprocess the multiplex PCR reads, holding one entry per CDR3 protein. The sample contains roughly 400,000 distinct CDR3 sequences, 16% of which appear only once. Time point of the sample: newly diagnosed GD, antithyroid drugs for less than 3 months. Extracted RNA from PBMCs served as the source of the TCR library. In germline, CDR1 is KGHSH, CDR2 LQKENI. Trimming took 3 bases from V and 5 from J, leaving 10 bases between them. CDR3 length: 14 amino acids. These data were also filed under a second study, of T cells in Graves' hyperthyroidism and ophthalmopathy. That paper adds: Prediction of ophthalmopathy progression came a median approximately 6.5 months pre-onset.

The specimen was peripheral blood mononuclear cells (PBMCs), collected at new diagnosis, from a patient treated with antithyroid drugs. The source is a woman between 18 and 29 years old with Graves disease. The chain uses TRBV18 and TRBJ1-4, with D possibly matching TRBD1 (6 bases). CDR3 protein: CASSPSGTNEKLFF. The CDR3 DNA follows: TGTGCCAGCTCACCTTCTGGGACAAATGAAAAACTGTTTTTT.